This T cell receptor beta chain was identified during a study of cytomegalovirus exposure and HLA in healthy donors. CDR1 is SGDLS and CDR2 is YYNGEE in the germline V gene. CDR3 size: 14 residues. V trimming: 2 bases; J trimming: 2 bases; junction bases outside the gene matches: 3. The study ran its PCR with 60 Vbeta and 13 Jbeta primers. Libraries were prepared by immunoSEQ multiplex PCR; TCRdb keeps only in-frame clonotypes and omits some of them. The data contain fewer than 200,000 clones, 75% to 85% of them singletons. The specimen sequenced was PBMCs. The TCR was taken from a female donor in good health and CMV-seronegative. This chain connects TRBV9 to TRBJ2-5; 7 bases agree with TRBD1. This chain's CDR3 is CASSVQGDQETQYF. As DNA, the CDR3 is TGTGCCAGCAGCGTCCAGGGGGATCAAGAGACCCAGTACTTC.